This record covers a single TCR beta chain. Antigen unknown. The sample originates from a study of shared clonotypes between healthy human individuals. The donor cohort consisted entirely of Caucasian adults residing in Nashville, Tennessee. V lost 6 bases, J lost 5 bases, and 20 bases lay in between. Germline V gene data show CDR1 as SEHNR and CDR2 as FQNEAQ (reference sequence). This CDR3 region has 15 residues. The sorted-subset replicate PCRs were given around 0.2 ug DNA, which is tens of thousands of T cell genomes. Clones were sequenced by immunoSEQ multiplex PCR, and TCRdb holds only the in-frame ones, with some missing. The sample includes some 2.3 million clones, approximately 93% seen only once; the top ten take about 0.39%. Findings and caveats of the study: Large sequencing depth failed to make sorted-subset sequencing complete, rarefaction showed. The study found 4.5% to 5% of naive CD4 clonotypes shared across a few donors.

Sequenced: naive CD4+ T cells from PBMCs. Subset described: CD45RA+ positively selected. The source of this sequence is a man aged 18 to 29 in good health. Some clones in this sample may be carry-over from other donors' samples. The genes are TRBV7-9 and TRBJ2-7; no firm D call. CDR3 nucleotides: TGTGCCAGCAGTTCACCGGGTCTACAATCGAACGAGCAGTACTTC. This translates into CASSSPGLQSNEQYF.